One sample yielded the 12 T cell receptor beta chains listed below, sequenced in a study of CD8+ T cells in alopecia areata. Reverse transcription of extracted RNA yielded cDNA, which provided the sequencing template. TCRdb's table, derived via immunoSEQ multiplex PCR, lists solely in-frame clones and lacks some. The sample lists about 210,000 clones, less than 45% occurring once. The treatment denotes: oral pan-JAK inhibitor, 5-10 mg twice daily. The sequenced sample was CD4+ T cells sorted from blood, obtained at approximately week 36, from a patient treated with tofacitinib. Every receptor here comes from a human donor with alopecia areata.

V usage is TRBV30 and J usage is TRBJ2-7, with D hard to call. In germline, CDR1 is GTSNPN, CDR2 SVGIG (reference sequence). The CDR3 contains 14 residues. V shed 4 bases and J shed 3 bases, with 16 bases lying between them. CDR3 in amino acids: CAWNPGVRDYEQYF. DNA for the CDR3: TGTGCCTGGAACCCTGGGGTTAGAGACTACGAGCAGTACTTC. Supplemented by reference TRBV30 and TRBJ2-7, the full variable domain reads SQTIHQWPATLVQPVGSPLSLECTVEGTSNPNLYWYRQAAGRGLQLLFYSVGIGQISSEVPQNLSASRPQDRQFILSSKKLLLSDSGFYLCAWNPGVRDYEQYFGPGTRLTVT.

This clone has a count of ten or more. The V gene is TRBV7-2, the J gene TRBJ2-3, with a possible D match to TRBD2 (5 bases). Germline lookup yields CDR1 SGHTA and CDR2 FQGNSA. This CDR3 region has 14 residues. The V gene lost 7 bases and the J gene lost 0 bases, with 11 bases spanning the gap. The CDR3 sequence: CASKAVSSTDTQYF. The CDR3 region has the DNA TGTGCCAGCAAAGCGGTCTCTAGCACAGATACGCAGTATTTT.

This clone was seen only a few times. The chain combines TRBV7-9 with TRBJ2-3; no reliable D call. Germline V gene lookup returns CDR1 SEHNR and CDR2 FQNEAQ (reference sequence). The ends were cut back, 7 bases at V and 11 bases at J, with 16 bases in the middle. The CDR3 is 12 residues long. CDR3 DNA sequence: TGTGCCAGCACGCTTGACTCCCTAAGGCAGTATTTT. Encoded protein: CASTLDSLRQYF.

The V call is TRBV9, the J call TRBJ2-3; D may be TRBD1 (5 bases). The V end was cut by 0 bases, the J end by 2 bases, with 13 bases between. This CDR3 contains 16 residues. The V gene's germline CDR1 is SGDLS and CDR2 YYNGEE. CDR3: CASSVGRGSFTDTQYF. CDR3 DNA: TGTGCCAGCAGCGTAGGAAGGGGATCATTCACAGATACGCAGTATTTT.

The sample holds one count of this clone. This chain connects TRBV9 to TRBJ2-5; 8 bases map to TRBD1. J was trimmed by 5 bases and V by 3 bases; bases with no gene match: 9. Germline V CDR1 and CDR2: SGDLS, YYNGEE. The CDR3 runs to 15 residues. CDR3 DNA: TGTGCCAGCAGCGGGACAGGGAGAACTGGGGAGACCCAGTACTTC. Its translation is CASSGTGRTGETQYF.

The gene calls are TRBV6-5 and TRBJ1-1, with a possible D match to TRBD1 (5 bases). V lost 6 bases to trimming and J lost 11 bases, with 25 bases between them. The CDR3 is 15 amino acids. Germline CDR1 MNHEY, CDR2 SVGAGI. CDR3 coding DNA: TGTGCCAGCAGACGGCCCTTCGACAGAGCTAGGTATGCTTTCTTT. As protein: CASRRPFDRARYAFF.

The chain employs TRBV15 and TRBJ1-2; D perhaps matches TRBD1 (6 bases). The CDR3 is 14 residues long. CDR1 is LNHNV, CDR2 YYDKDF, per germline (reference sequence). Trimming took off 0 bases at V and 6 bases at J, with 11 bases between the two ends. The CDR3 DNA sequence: TGTGCCACCAGCAGAGATCTAACAGGGAATGGCTACACCTTC. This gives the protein CATSRDLTGNGYTF.

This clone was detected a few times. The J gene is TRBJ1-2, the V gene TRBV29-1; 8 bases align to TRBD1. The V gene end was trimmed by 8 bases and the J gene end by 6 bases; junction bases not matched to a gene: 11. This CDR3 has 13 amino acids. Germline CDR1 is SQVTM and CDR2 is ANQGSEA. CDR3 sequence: CSYRGQGSDGYTF. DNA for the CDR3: TGCAGCTACCGAGGACAGGGTTCTGATGGCTACACCTTC. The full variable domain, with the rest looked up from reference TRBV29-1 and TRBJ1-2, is SAVISQKPSRDICQRGTSLTIQCQVDSQVTMMFWYRQQPGQSLTLIATANQGSEATYESGFVIDKFPISRPNLTFSTLTVSNMSPEDSSIYLCSYRGQGSDGYTFGSGTRLTVV.

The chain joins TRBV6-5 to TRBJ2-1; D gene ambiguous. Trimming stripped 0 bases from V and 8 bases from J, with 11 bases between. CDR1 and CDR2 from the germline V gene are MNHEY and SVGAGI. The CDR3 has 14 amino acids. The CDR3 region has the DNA TGTGCCAGCAGTTACTCCTCTACCTCCGATGAGCAGTTCTTC. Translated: CASSYSSTSDEQFF.

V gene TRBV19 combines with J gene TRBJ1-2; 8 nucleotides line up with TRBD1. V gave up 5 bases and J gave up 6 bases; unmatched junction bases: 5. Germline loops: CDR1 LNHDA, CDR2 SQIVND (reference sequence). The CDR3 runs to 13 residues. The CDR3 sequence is CASSLTGDHGYTF. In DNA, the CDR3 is TGTGCCAGTAGTCTGACAGGGGACCATGGCTACACCTTC.

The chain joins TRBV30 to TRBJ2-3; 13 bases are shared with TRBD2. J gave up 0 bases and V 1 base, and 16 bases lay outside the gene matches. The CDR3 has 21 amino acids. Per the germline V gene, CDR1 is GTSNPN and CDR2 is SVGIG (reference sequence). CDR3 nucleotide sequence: TGTGCCTGGAGTGCCCGGAGCTTCCGGACTAGCGGGAGAAGCAGCACAGATACGCAGTATTTT. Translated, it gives CAWSARSFRTSGRSSTDTQYF.

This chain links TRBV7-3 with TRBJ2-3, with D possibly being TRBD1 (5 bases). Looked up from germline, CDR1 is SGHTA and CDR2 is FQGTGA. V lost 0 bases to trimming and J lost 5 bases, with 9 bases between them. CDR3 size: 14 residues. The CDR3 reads CASSLTWQGDTQYF. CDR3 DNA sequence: TGTGCCAGCAGCTTAACATGGCAGGGAGATACGCAGTATTTT.